This entry lists 3 T cell receptor beta chains sequenced from one sample in a study of shared clonotypes between healthy human individuals. Some clones are missing from TCRdb's copy, which holds only in-frame ones; the method was immunoSEQ multiplex PCR. Altogether 2 million to 2.5 million clones are present, 90% to 95% being singletons, with the ten largest covering about 0.41%. The sample consisted of naive CD4+ T cells from PBMCs. Subset defined: CD45RA+ positively selected. The source is a man aged 18 to 29 in good health. Some clones in this sample may be carry-over from other donors' samples.

Turning to this clone: At one boundary the junction diverges from the germline segment, which might be a read error. Different DNA sequences within this sample yield the same CDR3. The rearrangement uses TRBV4-2 and TRBJ2-7; the match to TRBD2 covers 13 bases. Per germline, CDR1 LGHNA and CDR2 YNFKEQ. The CDR3 sequence is 16 residues long. In nucleotides, the CDR3 is TGTGCCAGCAGCCAAAAACTAGCGGGAGGGCCCTATGAGCAGTACTTC. Its protein is CASSQKLAGGPYEQYF.

This rearrangement joins TRBV9 to TRBJ2-3; D unresolved. Germline V gives CDR1 SGDLS, CDR2 YYNGEE. V gave up 4 bases and J gave up 1 base, with 19 bases separating them. CDR3 length: 17 amino acids. The CDR3 DNA follows: TGTGCCAGCAGCCCCGATAGCTCCCCATGGGGCACAGATACGCAGTATTTT. This codes for CASSPDSSPWGTDTQYF. Variable domain in full (rest from reference TRBV9 and TRBJ2-3): DSGVTQTPKHLITATGQRVTLRCSPRSGDLSVYWYQQSLDQGLQFLIQYYNGEERAKGNILERFSAQQFPDLHSELNLSSLELGDSALYFCASSPDSSPWGTDTQYFGPGTRLTVL.

V and J are TRBV29-1 and TRBJ1-3; 9 positions agree with TRBD1. This CDR3 is built from 13 residues. V shed 5 bases, J shed 4 bases, and the junction held 3 bases outside the gene matches. Germline V CDR1 and CDR2: SQVTM, ANQGSEA. The CDR3 DNA is TGCAGCGTTCTAGGACAGGGGGGAAACACCATATATTTT. Translating it yields CSVLGQGGNTIYF.